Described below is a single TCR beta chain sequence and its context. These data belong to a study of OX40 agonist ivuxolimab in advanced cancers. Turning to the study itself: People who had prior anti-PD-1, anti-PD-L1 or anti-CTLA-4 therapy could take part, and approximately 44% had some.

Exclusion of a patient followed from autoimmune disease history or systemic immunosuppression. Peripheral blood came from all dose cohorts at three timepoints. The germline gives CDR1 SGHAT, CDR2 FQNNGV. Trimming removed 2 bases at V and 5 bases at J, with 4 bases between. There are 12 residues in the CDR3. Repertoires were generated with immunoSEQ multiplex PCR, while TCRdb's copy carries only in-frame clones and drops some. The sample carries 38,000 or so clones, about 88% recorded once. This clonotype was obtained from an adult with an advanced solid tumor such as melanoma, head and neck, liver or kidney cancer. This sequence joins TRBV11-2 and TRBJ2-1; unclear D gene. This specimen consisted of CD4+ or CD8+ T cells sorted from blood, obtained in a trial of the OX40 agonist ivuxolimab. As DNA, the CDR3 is TGTGCCAGCAGCTTAACTAACAATGAGCAGTTCTTC. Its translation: CASSLTNNEQFF. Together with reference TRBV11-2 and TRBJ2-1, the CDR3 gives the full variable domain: EAGVAQSPRYKIIEKRQSVAFWCNPISGHATLYWYQQILGQGPKLLIQFQNNGVVDDSQLPKDRFSAERLKGVDSTLKIQPAKLEDSAVYLCASSLTNNEQFFGPGTRLTVL.